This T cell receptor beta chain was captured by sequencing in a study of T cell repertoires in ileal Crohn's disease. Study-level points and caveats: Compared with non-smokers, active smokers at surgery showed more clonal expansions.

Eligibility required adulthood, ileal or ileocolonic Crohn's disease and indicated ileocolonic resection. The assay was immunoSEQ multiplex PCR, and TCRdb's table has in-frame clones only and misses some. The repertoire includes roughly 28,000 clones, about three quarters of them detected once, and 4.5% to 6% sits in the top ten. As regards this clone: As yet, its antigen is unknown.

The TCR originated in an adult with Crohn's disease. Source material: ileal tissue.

CDR3 protein: CASRNWTGTHEQYF. DNA of the CDR3: TGTGCCAGTAGGAACTGGACAGGGACCCACGAGCAGTACTTC. The rearrangement links TRBV19 to TRBJ2-7; TRBD1 matches 8 bases. V lost 6 bases to trimming and J lost 5 bases; unmatched junction nucleotides: 9. Germline CDR1 and CDR2: LNHDA and SQIVND (reference sequence). The CDR3 spans 14 residues.